This TCR beta chain was recovered during a study of cytomegalovirus exposure and HLA in healthy donors. Whole-study results and caveats: TRBV6-2, TRBV6-3 and some other V segments were unresolvable in 87-base-pair reads.

In the PCR, 60 Vbeta and 13 Jbeta primers were used. In the authors' methods: A later analysis tallied about 80 million unique TCR beta chains, 9.5 million to 14 million of them shared. Some clones are missing from TCRdb's copy, which holds only in-frame ones; the method was immunoSEQ multiplex PCR. That table is the source of V, J and clone size, and D and trimming were worked out from the DNA. The sample records about 130,000 clones, 60% to 75% being singletons. The CDR3 consists of 16 residues. V was clipped by 5 bases and J by 0 bases, with 14 bases between them. The V gene's germline CDR1 is PRHDT and CDR2 FYEKMQ (reference sequence). This clone turned up a few times. Its antigen is currently unknown.

V and J are TRBV13 and TRBJ2-1, with unresolved D. This TCR derives from a human donor in good health. Material: PBMCs. CDR3 DNA: TGTGCCAGCAGCGGAGACCCTCAAAGCTCCTACAATGAGCAGTTCTTC. Translating gives CASSGDPQSSYNEQFF.